Detailed here is one T cell receptor beta chain. The data were taken from a study of cytomegalovirus exposure and HLA in healthy donors. The PCR used 60 Vbeta and 13 Jbeta primers. Profiled with immunoSEQ multiplex PCR; TCRdb holds only in-frame clones, not every one. The table lists some 160,000 clones, about 72% of them singletons. This sequence was found in a man in his sixties in good health and CMV-seronegative. The specimen sequenced was PBMCs.

This chain's CDR3 is CASSRGLAYTDTQYF. In DNA, the CDR3 is TGTGCCAGCAGCCGCGGACTAGCGTACACAGATACGCAGTATTTT. The V call is TRBV27, the J call TRBJ2-3, with TRBD2 identical over 9 bases. Germline CDR1 reads MNHEY; CDR2 reads SMNVEV (reference sequence). The V and J ends lost 6 bases and 2 bases, in that order; junction bases with no gene match: 6. The CDR3 runs 15 residues.